The 9 T cell receptor beta chains presented below share a single source sample, sequenced in a study of blood T cell repertoires in COVID-19 (dated by TCRdb to 2019 to 2021). The receptor library was made with the immunoSEQ multiplex PCR assay. In its TCRdb copy, this immuneACCESS table keeps in-frame sequences only and misses some clones. Where compared with another copy, unresolved V genes explain less than half of these, and the others have no known cause. This sample is represented by 150,000 to 200,000 clones; around 90% of them were singletons. Jointly, the top ten make up about 2.3% of the sample. Sequenced sample: peripheral blood. These receptor sequences come from a young man with acute or convalescent COVID-19.

The chain employs TRBV4-1 and TRBJ1-2, with D perhaps matching TRBD1 (6 bases). This CDR3 comprises 15 residues. The ends were cut back, 0 bases at V and 0 bases at J, with 8 bases in the middle. Per the germline V gene, CDR1 is MGHRA and CDR2 is YSYEKL. CDR3 sequence (DNA): TGCGCCAGCAGCCAAGACCCAGGGGCTAACTATGGCTACACCTTC. It yields the protein CASSQDPGANYGYTF.

As DNA, the CDR3 is TGTGCCAGCAGCCCTCCCCCGGGGACAGGGGGCCCATATAGCAATCAGCCCCAGCATTTT. Translating it yields CASSPPPGTGGPYSNQPQHF. V gene TRBV5-8 combines with J gene TRBJ1-5, with 12 bases matching TRBD1. Germline loops: CDR1 SGHTS, CDR2 YDEGEE. The CDR3 spans 20 residues. Trimming cost V 4 bases and J 0 bases; bases outside gene matches: 14.

This rearrangement joins TRBV7-2 to TRBJ1-2; D is uncertain. Germline V CDR1 and CDR2: SGHTA, FQGNSA. The V end lost 1 base, the J end lost 6 bases, and 9 bases lay between the germline ends. CDR3 length equals 13 residues. CDR3 nucleotide sequence: TGTGCCAGCAGCTTAGATCCGCGGGATGGCTACACCTTC. It specifies CASSLDPRDGYTF.

The gene calls are TRBV30 and TRBJ2-3, with a possible D match to TRBD1 (7 bases). The V end lost 0 bases, the J end lost 2 bases, and 12 bases lay between the germline ends. The CDR3 contains 15 residues. Germline V lookup: CDR1 GTSNPN, CDR2 SVGIG (reference sequence). The CDR3 spells CAWSVSGGYTDTQYF. The CDR3 DNA reads TGTGCCTGGAGTGTATCAGGGGGGTACACAGATACGCAGTATTTT.

The chain recombines TRBV24-1 with TRBJ2-2; 10 bases line up with TRBD2. The CDR3 has 16 amino acids. Trimming cost V 3 bases and J 7 bases; bases outside gene matches: 7. The germline gives CDR1 KGHDR, CDR2 SFDVKD. In nucleotides, the CDR3 is TGTGCCACCAGTGATACCGGGACTAGCGCTAACGGGGAGCTGTTTTTT. It is translated as CATSDTGTSANGELFF.

This chain uses TRBV9 with TRBJ1-1; D perhaps matches TRBD1 (5 bases). Trimming took 0 bases from V and 8 from J, leaving 11 bases between them. The CDR3 consists of 13 residues. Germline-derived CDR1 and CDR2 are SGDLS and YYNGEE. The CDR3 sequence: CASSVVTGLEAFF. CDR3 bases: TGTGCCAGCAGCGTAGTTACAGGATTAGAAGCTTTCTTT.

This chain connects TRBV6-1 to TRBJ1-5, with D unclear. Germline-derived CDR1 and CDR2 are MNHNS and SASEGT. The CDR3 is 14 amino acids. V shed 1 base and J shed 6 bases, with 10 bases lying between them. The CDR3 loop is CASSEVVLVQPQHF. The DNA for the CDR3 is TGTGCCAGCAGTGAAGTAGTTTTGGTTCAGCCCCAGCATTTT.

The CDR3 coding sequence is TGTGCCAGCTCACTGACAGTAGGGGAACAAGAGACCCAGTACTTC. Translating it yields CASSLTVGEQETQYF. V and J are TRBV18 and TRBJ2-5; D may be TRBD1 (5 bases). V lost 4 bases to trimming and J lost 2 bases, with 14 bases between them. The CDR3 has 15 amino acids. The germline gives CDR1 KGHSH, CDR2 LQKENI.

The rearrangement joins TRBV5-1 to TRBJ1-2; 7 bases agree with TRBD1. Germline lookup yields CDR1 SGHRS and CDR2 YFSETQ. The CDR3 has 13 amino acids. V shed 2 bases and J 6 bases; nucleotides not matched to a gene: 4. This CDR3 is CASSFDREDGYTF. In DNA form, the CDR3 reads TGCGCCAGCAGCTTCGACAGGGAAGATGGCTACACCTTC.